This section outlines one TCR beta chain sequence together with its context. Repertoires were generated with immunoSEQ multiplex PCR, while TCRdb's copy carries only in-frame clones and drops some. Among around 70,000 clones listed, approximately 88% were seen once. The source of the sample is a study of control samples from healthy donors and cancer patients. Trimming left V 1 base short and J 0 bases short, with 4 bases between. In germline, CDR1 is SGHTA, CDR2 FQGNSA. The CDR3 has 15 amino acids. This sequence joins TRBV7-2 and TRBJ2-6; no clear D. The sample comprised PBMCs. This clonotype was sampled from a woman aged 50 to 65 with colorectal cancer. For the CDR3, the DNA is TGTGCCAGCAGCTTAGAGAGCTCTGGGGCCAACGTCCTGACTTTC. Protein product: CASSLESSGANVLTF.